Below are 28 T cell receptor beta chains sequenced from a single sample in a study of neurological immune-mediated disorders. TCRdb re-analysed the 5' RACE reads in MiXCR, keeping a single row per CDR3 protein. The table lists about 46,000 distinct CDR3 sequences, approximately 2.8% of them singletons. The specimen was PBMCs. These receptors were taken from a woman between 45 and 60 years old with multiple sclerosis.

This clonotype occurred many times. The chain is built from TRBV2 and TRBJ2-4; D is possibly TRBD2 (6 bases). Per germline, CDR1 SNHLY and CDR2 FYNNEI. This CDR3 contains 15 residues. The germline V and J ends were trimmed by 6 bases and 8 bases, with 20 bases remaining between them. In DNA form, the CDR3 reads TGTGCCAGCAGCCCAGGAGGGGCCCTCCGGGACATTCAGTACTTC. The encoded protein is CASSPGGALRDIQYF.

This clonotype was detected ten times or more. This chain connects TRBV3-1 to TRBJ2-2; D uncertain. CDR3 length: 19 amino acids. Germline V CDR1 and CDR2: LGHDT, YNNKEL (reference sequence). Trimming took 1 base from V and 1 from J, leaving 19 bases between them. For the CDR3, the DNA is TGTGCCAGCAGCCAAGCCGGGCGGCCGGCCTCGCGGAACACCGGGGAGCTGTTTTTT. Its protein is CASSQAGRPASRNTGELFF.

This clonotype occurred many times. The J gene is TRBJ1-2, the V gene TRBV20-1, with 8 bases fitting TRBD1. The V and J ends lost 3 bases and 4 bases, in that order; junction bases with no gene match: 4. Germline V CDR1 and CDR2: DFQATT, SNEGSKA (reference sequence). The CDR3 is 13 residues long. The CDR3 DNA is TGCAGTGCTAGCCGGGACAGGCTCTATGGCTACACCTTC. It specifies CSASRDRLYGYTF.

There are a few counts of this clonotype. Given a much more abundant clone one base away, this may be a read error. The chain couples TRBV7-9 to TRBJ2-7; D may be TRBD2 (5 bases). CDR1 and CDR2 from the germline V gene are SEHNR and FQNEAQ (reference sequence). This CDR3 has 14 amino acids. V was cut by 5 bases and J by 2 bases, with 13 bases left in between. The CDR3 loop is CASSQPDWTYEQYF. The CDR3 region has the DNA TGTGCCAGCAGCCAGCCGGACTGGACCTACGAGCAGTACTTC.

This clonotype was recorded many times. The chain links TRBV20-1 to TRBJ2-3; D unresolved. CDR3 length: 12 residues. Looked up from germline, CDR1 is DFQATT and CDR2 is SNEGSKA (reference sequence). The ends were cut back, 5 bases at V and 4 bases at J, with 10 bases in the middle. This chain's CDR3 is CSAFHPADTQYF. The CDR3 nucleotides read TGCAGTGCTTTCCACCCAGCAGATACGCAGTATTTT.

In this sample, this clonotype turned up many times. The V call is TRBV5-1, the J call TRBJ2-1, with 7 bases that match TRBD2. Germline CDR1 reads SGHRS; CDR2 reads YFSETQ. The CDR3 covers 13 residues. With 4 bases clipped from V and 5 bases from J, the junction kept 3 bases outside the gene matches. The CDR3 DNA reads TGCGCCAGCAGCGCAGGGACTAACAATGAGCAGTTCTTC. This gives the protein CASSAGTNNEQFF.

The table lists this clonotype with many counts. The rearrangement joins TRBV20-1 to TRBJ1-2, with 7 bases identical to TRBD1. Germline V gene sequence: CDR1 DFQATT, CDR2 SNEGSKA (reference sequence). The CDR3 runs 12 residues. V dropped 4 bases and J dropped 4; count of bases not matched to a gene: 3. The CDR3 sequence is CSATGTAYGYTF. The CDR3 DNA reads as TGCAGTGCTACCGGGACAGCCTATGGCTACACCTTC.

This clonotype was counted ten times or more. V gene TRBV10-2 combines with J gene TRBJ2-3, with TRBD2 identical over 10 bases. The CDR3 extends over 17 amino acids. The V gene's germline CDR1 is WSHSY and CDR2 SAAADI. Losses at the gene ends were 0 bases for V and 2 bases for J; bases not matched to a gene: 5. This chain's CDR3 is CASSESKLAGTTDTQYF. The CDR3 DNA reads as TGCGCCAGCAGTGAGTCGAAACTAGCGGGGACCACAGATACGCAGTATTTT.

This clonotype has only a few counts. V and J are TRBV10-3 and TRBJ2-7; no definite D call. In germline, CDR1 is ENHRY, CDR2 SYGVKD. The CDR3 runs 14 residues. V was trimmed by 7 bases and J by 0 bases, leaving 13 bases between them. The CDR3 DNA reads TGTGCCATCAACCAAAGCACAAGCTCCTACGAGCAGTACTTC. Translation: CAINQSTSSYEQYF.

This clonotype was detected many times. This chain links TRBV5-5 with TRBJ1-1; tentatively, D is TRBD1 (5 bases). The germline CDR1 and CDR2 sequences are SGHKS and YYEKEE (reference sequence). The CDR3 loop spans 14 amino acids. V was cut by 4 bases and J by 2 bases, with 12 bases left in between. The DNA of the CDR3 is TGTGCCAGCAGCGGGGGGTACAGCAACACTGAAGCTTTCTTT. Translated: CASSGGYSNTEAFF.

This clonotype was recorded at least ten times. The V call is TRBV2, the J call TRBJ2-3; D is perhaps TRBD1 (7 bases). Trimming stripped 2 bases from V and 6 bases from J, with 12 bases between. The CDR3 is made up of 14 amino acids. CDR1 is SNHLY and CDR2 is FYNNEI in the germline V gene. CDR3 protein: CASSEQGGRDTQYF. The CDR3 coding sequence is TGTGCCAGCAGTGAACAGGGGGGACGGGATACGCAGTATTTT.

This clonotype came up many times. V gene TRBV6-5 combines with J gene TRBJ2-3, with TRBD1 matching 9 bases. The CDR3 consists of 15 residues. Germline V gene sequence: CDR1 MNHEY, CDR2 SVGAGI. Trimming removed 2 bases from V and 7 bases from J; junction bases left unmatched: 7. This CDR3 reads CASSYAGQGPYTQYF. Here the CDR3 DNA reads TGTGCCAGCAGTTACGCGGGACAGGGTCCATATACGCAGTATTTT.

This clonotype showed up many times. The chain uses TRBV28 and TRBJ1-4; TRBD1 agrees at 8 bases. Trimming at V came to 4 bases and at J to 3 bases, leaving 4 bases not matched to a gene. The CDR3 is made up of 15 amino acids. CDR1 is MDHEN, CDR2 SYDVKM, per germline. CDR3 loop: CASSSAGGSNEKLFF. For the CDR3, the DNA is TGTGCCAGCAGTTCGGCAGGGGGCTCTAATGAAAAACTGTTTTTT.

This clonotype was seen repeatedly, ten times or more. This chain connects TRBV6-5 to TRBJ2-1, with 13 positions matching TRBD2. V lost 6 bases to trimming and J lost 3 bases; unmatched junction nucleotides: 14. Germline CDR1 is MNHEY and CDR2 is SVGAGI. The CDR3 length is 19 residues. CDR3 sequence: CASRLRGTSGVGFYNEQFF. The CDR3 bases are TGTGCCAGCAGACTCCGAGGGACTAGCGGGGTAGGATTCTACAATGAGCAGTTCTTC.

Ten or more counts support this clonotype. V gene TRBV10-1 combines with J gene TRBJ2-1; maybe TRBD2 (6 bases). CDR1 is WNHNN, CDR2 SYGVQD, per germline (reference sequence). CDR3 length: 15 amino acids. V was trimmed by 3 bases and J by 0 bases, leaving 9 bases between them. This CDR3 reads CASSEPGGSYNEQFF. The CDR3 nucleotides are TGCGCCAGCAGTGAACCCGGGGGCTCCTACAATGAGCAGTTCTTC.

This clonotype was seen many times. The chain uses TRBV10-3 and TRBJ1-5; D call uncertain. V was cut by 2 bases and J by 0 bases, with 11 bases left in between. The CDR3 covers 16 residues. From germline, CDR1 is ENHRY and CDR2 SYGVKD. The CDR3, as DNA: TGTGCCATCAGTGAGCAGGCGGACTTTAGCAATCAGCCCCAGCATTTT. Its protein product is CAISEQADFSNQPQHF.

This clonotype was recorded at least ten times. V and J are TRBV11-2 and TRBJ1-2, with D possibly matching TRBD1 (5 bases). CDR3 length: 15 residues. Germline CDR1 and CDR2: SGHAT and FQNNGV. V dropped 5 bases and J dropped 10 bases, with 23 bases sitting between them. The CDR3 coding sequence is TGTGCCAGCAGCCTAGCGGGGACCTCCCTTCTGAACTACACCTTC. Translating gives CASSLAGTSLLNYTF.

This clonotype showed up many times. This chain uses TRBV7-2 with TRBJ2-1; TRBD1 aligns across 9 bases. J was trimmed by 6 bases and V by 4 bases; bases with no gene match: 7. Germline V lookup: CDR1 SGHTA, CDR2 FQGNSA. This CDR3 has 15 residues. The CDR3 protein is CASSYRTGATNEQFF. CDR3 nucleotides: TGTGCCAGCAGCTACCGGACAGGGGCAACCAATGAGCAGTTCTTC.

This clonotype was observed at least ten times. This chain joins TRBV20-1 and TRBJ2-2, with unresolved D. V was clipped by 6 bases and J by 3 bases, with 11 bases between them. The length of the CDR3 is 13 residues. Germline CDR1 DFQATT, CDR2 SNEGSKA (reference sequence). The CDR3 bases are TGCAGTGCCCCCTTATTGGACACCGGGGAGCTGTTTTTT. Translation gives CSAPLLDTGELFF.

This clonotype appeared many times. The CDR3 loop is CASSLALGAGGGDTQYF. In DNA, the CDR3 is TGTGCCAGCAGCCTCGCCCTTGGGGCGGGGGGTGGTGATACGCAGTATTTT. The rearrangement uses TRBV7-8 and TRBJ2-3; 8 nucleotides line up with TRBD2. This CDR3 has 17 amino acids. Germline V gives CDR1 SGHVS, CDR2 FQNEAQ. Trimming cost V 5 bases and J 6 bases; bases outside gene matches: 16. Looking up the rest from reference TRBV7-8 and TRBJ2-3 gives the full variable domain: GAGVSQSPRYKVAKRGQDVALRCDPISGHVSLFWYQQALGQGPEFLTYFQNEAQLDKSGLPSDRFFAERPEGSVSTLKIQRTQQEDSAVYLCASSLALGAGGGDTQYFGPGTRLTVL.

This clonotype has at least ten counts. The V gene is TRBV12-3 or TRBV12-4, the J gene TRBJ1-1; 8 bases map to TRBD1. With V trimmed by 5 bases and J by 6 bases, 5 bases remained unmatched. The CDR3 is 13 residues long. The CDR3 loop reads CASSPNRGAEAFF. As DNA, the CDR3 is TGTGCCAGCAGTCCCAACAGGGGGGCTGAAGCTTTCTTT.

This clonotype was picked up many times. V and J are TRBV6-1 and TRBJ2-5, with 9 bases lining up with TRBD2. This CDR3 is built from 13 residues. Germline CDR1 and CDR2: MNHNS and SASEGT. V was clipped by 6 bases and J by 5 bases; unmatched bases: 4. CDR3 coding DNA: TGTGCCAGCAGGCGGGGGGGCGGCGAGACCCAGTACTTC. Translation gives CASRRGGGETQYF.

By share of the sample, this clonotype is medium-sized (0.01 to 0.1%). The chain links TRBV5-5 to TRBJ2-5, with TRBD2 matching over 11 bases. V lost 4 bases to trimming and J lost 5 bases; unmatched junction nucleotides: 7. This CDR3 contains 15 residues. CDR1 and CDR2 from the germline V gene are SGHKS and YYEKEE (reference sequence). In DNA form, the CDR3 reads TGTGCCAGCAGCGAAATAGCGGGGGGGCCCGAGACCCAGTACTTC. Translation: CASSEIAGGPETQYF.

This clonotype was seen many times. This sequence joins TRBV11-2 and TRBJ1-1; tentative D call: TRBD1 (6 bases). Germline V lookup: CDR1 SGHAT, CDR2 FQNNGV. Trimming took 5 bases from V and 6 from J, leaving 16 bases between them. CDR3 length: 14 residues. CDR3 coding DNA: TGTGCCAGCAGCCTGGCGGGGGGGCCCGCTGAAGCTTTCTTT. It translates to CASSLAGGPAEAFF.

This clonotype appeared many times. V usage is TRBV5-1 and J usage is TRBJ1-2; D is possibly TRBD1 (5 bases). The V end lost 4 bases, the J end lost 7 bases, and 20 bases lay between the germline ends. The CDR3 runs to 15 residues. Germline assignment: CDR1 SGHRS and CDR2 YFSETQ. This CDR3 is CASSLDQGIRPGYTF. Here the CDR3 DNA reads TGCGCCAGCAGCCTGGACCAGGGAATCAGGCCTGGCTACACCTTC.

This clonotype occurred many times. CDR3 amino acids: CAISESVAGGYGEQFF. CDR3 sequence (DNA): TGTGCCATCAGTGAGAGCGTAGCGGGAGGGTACGGGGAGCAGTTCTTC. This chain links TRBV10-3 with TRBJ2-1; TRBD2 matches at 11 bases. After removal of 2 bases from V and 10 bases from J, the junction contained 10 bases not matched to a gene. Germline CDR1 ENHRY, CDR2 SYGVKD. The CDR3 covers 16 residues.

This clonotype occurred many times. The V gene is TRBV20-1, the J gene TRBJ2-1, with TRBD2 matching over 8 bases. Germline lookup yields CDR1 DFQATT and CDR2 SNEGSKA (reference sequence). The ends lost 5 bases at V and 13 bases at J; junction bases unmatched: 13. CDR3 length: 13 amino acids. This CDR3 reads CSADPHPTSAQFF. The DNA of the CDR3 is TGCAGTGCTGATCCCCACCCGACTAGCGCTCAGTTCTTC.

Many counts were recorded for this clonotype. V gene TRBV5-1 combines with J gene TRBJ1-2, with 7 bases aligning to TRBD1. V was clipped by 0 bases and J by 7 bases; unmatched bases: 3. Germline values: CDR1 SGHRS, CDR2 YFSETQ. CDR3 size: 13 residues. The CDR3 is CASSLGQGFGYTF. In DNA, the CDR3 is TGCGCCAGCAGCTTGGGACAGGGATTTGGCTACACCTTC.